The T cell receptor beta chain described here comes from a study of technical replicates of blood from a handful of donors. Assay: immunoSEQ multiplex PCR; the TCRdb copy retains only in-frame clones and omits some. The sample carries more than 65,000 clones, 95% to 97% recorded once. The sample consisted of T cells isolated from PBMCs. The TCR originated in a human donor in good health.

The CDR3 nucleotides read TGTGCCAGCAGCCCCCTTGCCGCGGATACGCAGTATTTT. It is translated as CASSPLAADTQYF. The J gene is TRBJ2-3, the V gene TRBV5-4; D is undetermined. Trimming took off 4 bases at V and 6 bases at J, with 12 bases between the two ends. Germline assignment: CDR1 SGHNT and CDR2 YYREEE (reference sequence). The CDR3 is made up of 13 amino acids.